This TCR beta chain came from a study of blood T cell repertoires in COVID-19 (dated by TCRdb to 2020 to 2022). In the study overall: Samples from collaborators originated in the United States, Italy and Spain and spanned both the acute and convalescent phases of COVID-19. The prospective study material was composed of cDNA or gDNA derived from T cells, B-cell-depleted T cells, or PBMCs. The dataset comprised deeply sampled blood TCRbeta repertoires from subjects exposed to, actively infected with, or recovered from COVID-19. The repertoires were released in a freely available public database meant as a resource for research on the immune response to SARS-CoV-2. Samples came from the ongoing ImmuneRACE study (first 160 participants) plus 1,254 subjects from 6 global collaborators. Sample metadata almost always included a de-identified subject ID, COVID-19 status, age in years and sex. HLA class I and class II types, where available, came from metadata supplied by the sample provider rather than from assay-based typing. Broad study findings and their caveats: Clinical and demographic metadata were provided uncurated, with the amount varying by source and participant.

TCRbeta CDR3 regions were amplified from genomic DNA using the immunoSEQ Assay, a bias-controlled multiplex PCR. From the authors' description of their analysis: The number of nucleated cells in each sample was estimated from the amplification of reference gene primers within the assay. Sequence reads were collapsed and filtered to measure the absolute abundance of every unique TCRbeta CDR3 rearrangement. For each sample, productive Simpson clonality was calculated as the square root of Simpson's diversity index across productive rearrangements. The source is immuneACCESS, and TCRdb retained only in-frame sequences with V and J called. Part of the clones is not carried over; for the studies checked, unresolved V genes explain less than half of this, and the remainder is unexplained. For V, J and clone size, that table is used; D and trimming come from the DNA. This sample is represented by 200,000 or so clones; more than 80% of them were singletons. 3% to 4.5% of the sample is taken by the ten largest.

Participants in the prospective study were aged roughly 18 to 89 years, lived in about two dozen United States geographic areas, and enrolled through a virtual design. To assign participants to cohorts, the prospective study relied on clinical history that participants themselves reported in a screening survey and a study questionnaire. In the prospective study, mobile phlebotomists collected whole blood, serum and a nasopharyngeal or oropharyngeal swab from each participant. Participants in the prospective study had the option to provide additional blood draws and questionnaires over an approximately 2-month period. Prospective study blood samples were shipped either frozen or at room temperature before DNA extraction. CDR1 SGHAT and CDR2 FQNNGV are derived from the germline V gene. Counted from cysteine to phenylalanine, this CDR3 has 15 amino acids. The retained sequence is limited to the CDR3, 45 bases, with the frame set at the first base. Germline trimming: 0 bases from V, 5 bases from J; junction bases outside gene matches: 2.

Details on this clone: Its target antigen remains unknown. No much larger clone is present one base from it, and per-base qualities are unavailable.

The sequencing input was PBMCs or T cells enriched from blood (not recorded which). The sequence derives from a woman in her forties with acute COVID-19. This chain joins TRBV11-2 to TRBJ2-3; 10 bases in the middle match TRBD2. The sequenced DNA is TGTGCCAGCAGCTTAGAAGCGGGGGGGATAGATACGCAGTATTTT. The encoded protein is CASSLEAGGIDTQYF. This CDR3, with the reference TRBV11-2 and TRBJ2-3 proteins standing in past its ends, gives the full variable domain EAGVAQSPRYKIIEKRQSVAFWCNPISGHATLYWYQQILGQGPKLLIQFQNNGVVDDSQLPKDRFSAERLKGVDSTLKIQPAKLEDSAVYLCASSLEAGGIDTQYFGPGTRLTVL.